Following are 20 T cell receptor beta chains from one sample sequenced in a study of shared clonotypes between healthy human individuals. Naive CD8 isolation took CD45RO-negative cells positively selected for CCR7 and excluded terminally differentiated effector memory CD45RA+ cells. The protocol was immunoSEQ multiplex PCR, while the TCRdb copy is restricted to in-frame clones and leaves out a portion. The sample shows roughly 2,000,000 clones, 85% to 95% of them seen only once. What was sequenced was naive CD8+ T cells sorted from blood. The receptors originated from a man aged 18-30 years in good health.

The rearrangement links TRBV7-2 to TRBJ2-7; D gene unclear. Per the germline V gene, CDR1 is SGHTA and CDR2 is FQGNSA. The V and J ends lost 1 base and 0 bases respectively, with 10 bases between them. The CDR3 is 15 residues long. CDR3 nucleotide sequence: TGTGCCAGCAGCTTAGTAAGGCTCTACTCCTACGAGCAGTACTTC. Translation gives CASSLVRLYSYEQYF.

The chain couples TRBV30 to TRBJ2-3, with D perhaps TRBD2 (6 bases). CDR1 GTSNPN and CDR2 SVGIG come from the germline V gene (reference sequence). Trimming cost V 0 bases and J 1 base, with 11 bases left between them. The CDR3 extends over 15 amino acids. The CDR3 nucleotides are TGTGCCTGGAGTGTAGGAGCTAGCGGCACAGATACGCAGTATTTT. Translation: CAWSVGASGTDTQYF.

V and J are TRBV27 and TRBJ1-6, with D tentatively TRBD1 (5 bases). Germline lookup yields CDR1 MNHEY and CDR2 SMNVEV (reference sequence). The CDR3 is 14 residues long. Trimming took 10 bases from V and 9 from J, leaving 19 bases between them. The CDR3 is CATAMSGTGSPLHF. The CDR3 nucleotides are TGTGCCACTGCCATGAGTGGGACGGGTTCACCCCTCCACTTT.

The chain couples TRBV2 to TRBJ1-6; 12 bases align to TRBD1. CDR1 is SNHLY, CDR2 FYNNEI, per germline. J was trimmed by 8 bases and V by 6 bases; bases with no gene match: 8. This CDR3 contains 16 residues. This CDR3 reads CASRGTGGLTDSPLHF. The CDR3 DNA is TGTGCCAGCAGAGGGACAGGGGGCCTTACAGATTCACCCCTCCACTTT.

A single count supports this clone. V is TRBV27 and J is TRBJ1-1, with 8 bases that match TRBD1. Looked up from germline, CDR1 is MNHEY and CDR2 is SMNVEV (reference sequence). The V gene end was trimmed by 3 bases and the J gene end by 4 bases; junction bases not matched to a gene: 4. The CDR3 loop spans 14 amino acids. In DNA form, the CDR3 reads TGTGCCAGCAGTTTCGGACAGGGTCTCACTGAAGCTTTCTTT. Its protein is CASSFGQGLTEAFF.

The chain links TRBV12-5 to TRBJ2-2; D is unresolved. The CDR3 spans 16 residues. Germline CDR1 and CDR2: LGHNT and FRNRAP. The V end lost 6 bases, the J end lost 0 bases, and 14 bases lay between the germline ends. This CDR3 reads CASGYQEFANTGELFF. The CDR3 DNA is TGTGCTAGTGGGTACCAAGAGTTCGCGAACACCGGGGAGCTGTTTTTT.

This chain joins TRBV18 and TRBJ2-3; D unresolved. Per germline, CDR1 KGHSH and CDR2 LQKENI. CDR3 size: 14 residues. Trimming took 2 bases from V and 5 from J, leaving 11 bases between them. The CDR3 nucleotides are TGTGCCAGCTCACCAAAAGATATCATAGATACGCAGTATTTT. Its translation: CASSPKDIIDTQYF.

CDR3 coding DNA: TGTGCCAGCAGCTTAGTGGAGGGTTCGGGTCGAGAGACCCAGTACTTC. It yields the protein CASSLVEGSGRETQYF. This sequence joins TRBV7-9 and TRBJ2-5, with TRBD2 as a possible D gene (6 bases). The CDR3 runs to 16 residues. V was shortened by 1 base and J by 4 bases, with 16 bases between the two germline ends. Germline assignment: CDR1 SEHNR and CDR2 FQNEAQ (reference sequence).

V and J are TRBV7-9 and TRBJ1-2; tentative D call: TRBD1 (5 bases). The CDR3 covers 18 residues. Germline CDR1 and CDR2: SEHNR and FQNEAQ (reference sequence). Trimming pared 3 bases from V and 4 bases from J, leaving 24 bases between. The CDR3 is CASSFWGEVRGIGYGYTF. DNA for the CDR3: TGTGCCAGCAGCTTTTGGGGGGAGGTAAGAGGGATCGGCTATGGCTACACCTTC.

The chain employs TRBV5-1 and TRBJ2-5; D may correspond to TRBD1 or TRBD2 (5 bases each). The germline CDR1 and CDR2 sequences are SGHRS and YFSETQ. The CDR3 totals 15 residues. Trimming removed 2 bases at V and 0 bases at J, with 11 bases between. The CDR3, as DNA: TGCGCCAGCAGCTTAGGGGAGTCGTACCAAGAGACCCAGTACTTC. Translated, it gives CASSLGESYQETQYF.

The chain recombines TRBV27 with TRBJ2-5, with TRBD1 matching 10 bases. The germline CDR1 and CDR2 sequences are MNHEY and SMNVEV (reference sequence). This CDR3 is 15 amino acids long. V shed 8 bases and J 7 bases; nucleotides not matched to a gene: 13. Here the CDR3 DNA reads TGTGCCAGCTTTTCCTTCTCGACAGGGGGCTTGACCCAGTACTTC. Translation gives CASFSFSTGGLTQYF.

V gene TRBV27 combines with J gene TRBJ2-3; tentatively, D is TRBD1 (6 bases). CDR3 size: 15 residues. Per the germline V gene, CDR1 is MNHEY and CDR2 is SMNVEV (reference sequence). Trimming shortened V by 4 bases and J by 0 bases, and 11 bases separated the two germline ends. CDR3 sequence (DNA): TGTGCCAGCAGTTATCTACAGGGTAGCACAGATACGCAGTATTTT. It is translated as CASSYLQGSTDTQYF.

V is TRBV19 and J is TRBJ2-7; no firm D call. Per the germline V gene, CDR1 is LNHDA and CDR2 is SQIVND (reference sequence). This CDR3 has 14 residues. Trimming stripped 3 bases from V and 0 bases from J, with 9 bases between. In DNA, the CDR3 is TGTGCCAGTAGTATGGCAGACCTCTCCTACGAGCAGTACTTC. It encodes CASSMADLSYEQYF.

The chain uses TRBV7-9 and TRBJ1-4, with D unresolved. The CDR3 covers 16 residues. CDR1 and CDR2 (germline): SEHNR, FQNEAQ (reference sequence). The V gene lost 2 bases and the J gene lost 7 bases, with 17 bases spanning the gap. The CDR3: CASSLIWAEDGEKLFF. CDR3 bases: TGTGCCAGCAGCTTAATTTGGGCGGAGGATGGTGAAAAACTGTTTTTT.

To note about this clone: The sample has other DNA sequences that encode this CDR3 too. The V call is TRBV11-2, the J call TRBJ2-7; 9 nucleotides line up with TRBD1. This CDR3 is 14 amino acids long. CDR1 is SGHAT, CDR2 FQNNGV, per germline. The V segment lost 5 bases and the J segment 1 base; nucleotides outside the gene matches: 3. The CDR3 nucleotides are TGTGCCAGCAGCCCCGGGACAGGGTCCTACGAGCAGTACTTC. Amino acid sequence: CASSPGTGSYEQYF.

The rearrangement uses TRBV19 and TRBJ2-1, with D hard to call. The V and J ends lost 2 bases and 6 bases respectively, with 5 bases between them. The CDR3 is 12 amino acids. Germline CDR1 LNHDA, CDR2 SQIVND (reference sequence). As DNA, the CDR3 is TGTGCCAGTAGTATAATCGGCAATGAGCAGTTCTTC. Protein: CASSIIGNEQFF.

V gene TRBV27 combines with J gene TRBJ2-5; no clear D. The germline gives CDR1 MNHEY, CDR2 SMNVEV (reference sequence). Trimming removed 2 bases at V and 4 bases at J, with 8 bases between. The CDR3 length is 13 residues. The DNA of the CDR3 is TGTGCCAGCAGTTTAAGGTCCAGAGAGACCCAGTACTTC. Encoded protein: CASSLRSRETQYF.

The chain carries TRBV18 and TRBJ2-7, with 13 bases fitting TRBD2. Germline V gives CDR1 KGHSH, CDR2 LQKENI. With 3 bases clipped from V and 8 bases from J, the junction kept 7 bases outside the gene matches. The CDR3 totals 15 residues. This CDR3 is CASSPDGTSGNQQYF. CDR3 DNA: TGTGCCAGCTCACCGGACGGGACTAGCGGGAATCAGCAGTACTTC.

The V and J genes are TRBV14 and TRBJ2-5; 9 nucleotides line up with TRBD2. The CDR3 has 19 residues. Losses at the gene ends were 5 bases for V and 0 bases for J; bases not matched to a gene: 16. Germline V gene lookup returns CDR1 SGHDN and CDR2 FVKESK. The DNA of the CDR3 is TGTGCCAGCAGCTCCCGGATGCGTAGCGGGGGATCGTACCAAGAGACCCAGTACTTC. Its protein is CASSSRMRSGGSYQETQYF. Combining the CDR3 with reference TRBV14 and TRBJ2-5 gives the whole variable domain EAGVTQFPSHSVIEKGQTVTLRCDPISGHDNLYWYRRVMGKEIKFLLHFVKESKQDESGMPNNRFLAERTGGTYSTLKVQPAELEDSGVYFCASSSRMRSGGSYQETQYFGPGTRLLVL.

This chain connects TRBV7-9 to TRBJ2-2, with 8 bases that match TRBD1. Germline CDR1 and CDR2: SEHNR and FQNEAQ (reference sequence). The CDR3 consists of 16 residues. V shed 3 bases, J shed 4 bases, and the junction held 7 bases outside the gene matches. Written as DNA, the CDR3 is TGTGCCAGCAGCTTCGGTCGACAGGGGCGCACCGGGGAGCTGTTTTTT. It is translated as CASSFGRQGRTGELFF.